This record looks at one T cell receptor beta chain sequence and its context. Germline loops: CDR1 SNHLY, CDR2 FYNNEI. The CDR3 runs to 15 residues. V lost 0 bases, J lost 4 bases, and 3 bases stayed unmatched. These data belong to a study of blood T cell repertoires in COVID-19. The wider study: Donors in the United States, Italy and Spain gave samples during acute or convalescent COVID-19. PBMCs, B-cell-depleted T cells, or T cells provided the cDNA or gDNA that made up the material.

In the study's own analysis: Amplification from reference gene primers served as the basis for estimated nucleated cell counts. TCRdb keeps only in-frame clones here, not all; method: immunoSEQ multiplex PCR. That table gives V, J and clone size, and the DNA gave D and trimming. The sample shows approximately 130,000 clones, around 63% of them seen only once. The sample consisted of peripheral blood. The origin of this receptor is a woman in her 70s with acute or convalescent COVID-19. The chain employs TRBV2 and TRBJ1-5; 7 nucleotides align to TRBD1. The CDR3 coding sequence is TGTGCCAGCAGTGAAGCGACAGGGCTGAATCAGCCCCAGCATTTT. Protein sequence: CASSEATGLNQPQHF.